The 2 T cell receptor beta chains listed next were all sequenced from one sample in a study of blood T cell repertoires in COVID-19. Libraries were prepared by immunoSEQ multiplex PCR; TCRdb keeps only in-frame clonotypes and omits some of them. Among fewer than 300,000 clones listed, approximately 84% were seen once. The sequenced sample consisted of peripheral blood. These receptors were collected from a person aged 70 to 85 with COVID-19, enrolled during active disease.

V is TRBV7-2 and J is TRBJ2-5; TRBD2 aligns across 7 bases. This CDR3 comprises 15 residues. V shed 1 base and J 2 bases; nucleotides not matched to a gene: 4. Germline V gene sequence: CDR1 SGHTA, CDR2 FQGNSA. This CDR3 is CASSLGRTSQETQYF. For the CDR3, the DNA is TGTGCCAGCAGCTTAGGTCGGACTAGTCAAGAGACCCAGTACTTC.

The chain combines TRBV4-1 with TRBJ1-2, with D unclear. Trimming removed 6 bases at V and 6 bases at J, with 17 bases between. The CDR3 runs 14 residues. The germline V gene encodes CDR1 MGHRA and CDR2 YSYEKL. This CDR3 is CASRAWGGRDGYTF. DNA of the CDR3: TGCGCCAGCAGGGCGTGGGGAGGTAGGGATGGCTACACCTTC.